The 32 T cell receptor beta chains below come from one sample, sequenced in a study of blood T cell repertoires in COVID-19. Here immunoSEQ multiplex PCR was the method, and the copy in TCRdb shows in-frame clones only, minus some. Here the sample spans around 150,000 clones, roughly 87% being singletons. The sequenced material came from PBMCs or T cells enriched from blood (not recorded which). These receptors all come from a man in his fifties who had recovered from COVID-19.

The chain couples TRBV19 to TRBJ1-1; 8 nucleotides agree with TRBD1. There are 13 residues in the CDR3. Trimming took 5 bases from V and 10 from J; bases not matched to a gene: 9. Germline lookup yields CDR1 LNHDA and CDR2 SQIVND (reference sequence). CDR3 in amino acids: CASSVTGQDAAFF. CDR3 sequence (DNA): TGTGCCAGTAGTGTCACGGGACAGGACGCAGCTTTCTTT. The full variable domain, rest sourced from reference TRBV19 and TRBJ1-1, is DGGITQSPKYLFRKEGQNVTLSCEQNLNHDAMYWYRQDPGQGLRLIYYSQIVNDFQKGDIAEGYSVSREKKESFPLTVTSAQKNPTAFYLCASSVTGQDAAFFGQGTRLTVV.

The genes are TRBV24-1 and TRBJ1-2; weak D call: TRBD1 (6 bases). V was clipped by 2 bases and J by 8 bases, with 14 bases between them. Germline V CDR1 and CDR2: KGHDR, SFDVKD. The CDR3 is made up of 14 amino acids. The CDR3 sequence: CATSDSPGDRGYTF. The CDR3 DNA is TGTGCCACCAGTGATTCTCCAGGGGATCGGGGCTACACCTTC.

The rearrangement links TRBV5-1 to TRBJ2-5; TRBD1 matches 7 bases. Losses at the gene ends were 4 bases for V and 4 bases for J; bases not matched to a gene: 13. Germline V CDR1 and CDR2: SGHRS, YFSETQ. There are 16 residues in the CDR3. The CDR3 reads CASSPRDSSPGETQYF. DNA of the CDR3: TGCGCCAGCAGCCCCCGGGACAGCAGCCCTGGAGAGACCCAGTACTTC.

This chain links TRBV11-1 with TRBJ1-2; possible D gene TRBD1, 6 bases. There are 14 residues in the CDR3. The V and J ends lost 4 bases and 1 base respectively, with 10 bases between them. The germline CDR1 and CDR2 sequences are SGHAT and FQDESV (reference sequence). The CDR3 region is CASSSGHYNYGYTF. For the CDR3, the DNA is TGTGCCAGCAGCTCGGGACATTATAACTATGGCTACACCTTC.

The CDR3 coding sequence is TGTGCCAGCAGCCCCCCGGACAGGGGGGCCGCGAACACCTTC. It encodes CASSPPDRGAANTF. This chain connects TRBV5-4 to TRBJ1-2; 10 bases agree with TRBD1. Looked up from germline, CDR1 is SGHNT and CDR2 is YYREEE (reference sequence). The CDR3 has 14 residues. With V trimmed by 4 bases and J by 12 bases, 12 bases remained unmatched.

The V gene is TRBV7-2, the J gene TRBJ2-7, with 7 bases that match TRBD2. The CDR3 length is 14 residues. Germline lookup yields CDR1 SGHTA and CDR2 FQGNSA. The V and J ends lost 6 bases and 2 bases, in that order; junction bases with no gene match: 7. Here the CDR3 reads CASSRAGPPYEQYF. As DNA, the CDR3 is TGTGCCAGCAGTAGAGCGGGGCCACCCTACGAGCAGTACTTC.

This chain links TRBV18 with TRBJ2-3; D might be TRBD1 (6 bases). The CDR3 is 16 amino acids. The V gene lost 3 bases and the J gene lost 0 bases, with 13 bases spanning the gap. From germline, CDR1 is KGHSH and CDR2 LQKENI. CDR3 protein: CASSPRTVSSTDTQYF. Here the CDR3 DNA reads TGTGCCAGCTCACCGCGGACAGTCTCTAGCACAGATACGCAGTATTTT.

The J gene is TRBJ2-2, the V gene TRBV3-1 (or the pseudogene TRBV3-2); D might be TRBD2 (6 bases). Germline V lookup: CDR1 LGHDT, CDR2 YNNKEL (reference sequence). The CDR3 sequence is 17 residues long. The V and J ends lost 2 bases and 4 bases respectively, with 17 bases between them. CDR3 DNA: TGTGCCAGCAGCCAATTGGCGGGACTCCGGTTCACCGGGGAGCTGTTTTTT. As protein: CASSQLAGLRFTGELFF.

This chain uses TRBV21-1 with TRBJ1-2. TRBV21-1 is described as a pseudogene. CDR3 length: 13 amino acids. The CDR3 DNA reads TGTGCCAGCAGCAGGGCGGGGGCCTATGGCTACACCTTC. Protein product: CASSRAGAYGYTF.

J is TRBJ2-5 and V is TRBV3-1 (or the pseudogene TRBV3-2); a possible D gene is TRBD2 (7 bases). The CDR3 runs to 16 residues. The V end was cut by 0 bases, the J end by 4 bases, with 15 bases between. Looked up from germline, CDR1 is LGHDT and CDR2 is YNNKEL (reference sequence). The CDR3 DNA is TGTGCCAGCAGCCAAGATAGGGGGGGCGTGGGAGAGACCCAGTACTTC. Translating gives CASSQDRGGVGETQYF.

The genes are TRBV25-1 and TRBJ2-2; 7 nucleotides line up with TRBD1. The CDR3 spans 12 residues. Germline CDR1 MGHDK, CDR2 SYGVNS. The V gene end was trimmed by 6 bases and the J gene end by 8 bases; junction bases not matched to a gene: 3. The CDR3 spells CASRTGPGELFF. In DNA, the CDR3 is TGTGCCAGCAGGACAGGGCCAGGGGAGCTGTTTTTT.

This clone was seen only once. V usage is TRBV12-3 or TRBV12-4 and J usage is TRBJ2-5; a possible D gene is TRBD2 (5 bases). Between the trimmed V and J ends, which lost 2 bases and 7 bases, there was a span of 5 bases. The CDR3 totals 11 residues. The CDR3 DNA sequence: TGTGCCAGCAGTTTAACTAGGACCCAGTACTTC. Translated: CASSLTRTQYF.

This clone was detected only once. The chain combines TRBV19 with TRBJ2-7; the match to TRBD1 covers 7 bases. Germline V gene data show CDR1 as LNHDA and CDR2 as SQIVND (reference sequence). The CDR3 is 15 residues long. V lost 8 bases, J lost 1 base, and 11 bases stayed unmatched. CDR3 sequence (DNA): TGTGCCAGTTCTCAGCCGGGACAGACATCCTACGAGCAGTACTTC. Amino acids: CASSQPGQTSYEQYF.

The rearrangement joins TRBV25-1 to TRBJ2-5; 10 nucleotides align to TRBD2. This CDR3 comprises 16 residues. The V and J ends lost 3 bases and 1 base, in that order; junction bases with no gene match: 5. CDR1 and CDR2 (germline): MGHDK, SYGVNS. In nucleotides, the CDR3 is TGTGCCAGCAGTGACGTAGCGGGGGGCATCCAAGAGACCCAGTACTTC. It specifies CASSDVAGGIQETQYF.

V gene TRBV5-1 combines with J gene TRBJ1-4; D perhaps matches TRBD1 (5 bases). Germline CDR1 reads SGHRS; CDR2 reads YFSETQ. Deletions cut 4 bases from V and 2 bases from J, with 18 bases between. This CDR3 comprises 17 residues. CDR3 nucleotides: TGCGCCAGCAGCCTAGGAATCCTGGGGGGGACTAATGAAAAACTGTTTTTT. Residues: CASSLGILGGTNEKLFF.

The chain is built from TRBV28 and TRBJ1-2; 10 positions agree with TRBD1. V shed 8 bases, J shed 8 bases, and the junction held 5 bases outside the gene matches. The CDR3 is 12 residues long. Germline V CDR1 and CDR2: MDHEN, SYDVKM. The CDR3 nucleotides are TGTGCCAGCCATGGACAGGGGGGAGGCTACACCTTC. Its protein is CASHGQGGGYTF.

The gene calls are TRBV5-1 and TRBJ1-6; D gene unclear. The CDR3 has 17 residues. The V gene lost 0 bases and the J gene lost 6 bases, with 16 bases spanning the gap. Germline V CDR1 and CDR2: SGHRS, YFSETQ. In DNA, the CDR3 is TGCGCCAGCAGCTTGGTCGGGAGCTCCATACTTAATTCACCCCTCCACTTT. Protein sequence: CASSLVGSSILNSPLHF.

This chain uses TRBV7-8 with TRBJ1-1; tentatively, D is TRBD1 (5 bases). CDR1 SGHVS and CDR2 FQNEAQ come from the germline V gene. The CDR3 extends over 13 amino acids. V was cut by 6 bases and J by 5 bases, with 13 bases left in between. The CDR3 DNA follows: TGTGCCAGCAGTCCCGGGGGGGGTACTGAAGCTTTCTTT. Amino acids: CASSPGGGTEAFF.

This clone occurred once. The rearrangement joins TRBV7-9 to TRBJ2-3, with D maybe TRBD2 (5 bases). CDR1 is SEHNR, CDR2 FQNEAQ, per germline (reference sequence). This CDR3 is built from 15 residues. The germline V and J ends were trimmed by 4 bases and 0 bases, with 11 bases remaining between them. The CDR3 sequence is CASSSLGVSTDTQYF. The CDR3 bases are TGTGCCAGCAGCTCACTAGGAGTGAGCACAGATACGCAGTATTTT. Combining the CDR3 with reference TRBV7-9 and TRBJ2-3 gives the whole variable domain DTGVSQNPRHKITKRGQNVTFRCDPISEHNRLYWYRQTLGQGPEFLTYFQNEAQLEKSRLLSDRFSAERPKGSFSTLEIQRTEQGDSAMYLCASSSLGVSTDTQYFGPGTRLTVL.

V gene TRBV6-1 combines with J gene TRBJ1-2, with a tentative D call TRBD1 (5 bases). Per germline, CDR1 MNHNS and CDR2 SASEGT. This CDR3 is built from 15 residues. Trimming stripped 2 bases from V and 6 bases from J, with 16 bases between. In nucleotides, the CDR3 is TGTGCCAGCAGTGAACGCGAGTGGCAGGGCCATGGCTACACCTTC. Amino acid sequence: CASSEREWQGHGYTF.

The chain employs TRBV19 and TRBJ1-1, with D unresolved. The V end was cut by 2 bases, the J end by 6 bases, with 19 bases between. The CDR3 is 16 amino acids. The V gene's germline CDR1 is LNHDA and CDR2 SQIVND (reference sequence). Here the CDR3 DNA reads TGTGCCAGTAGTATAAGGAGGGAAAGAGGGAGATCTGAAGCTTTCTTT. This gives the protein CASSIRRERGRSEAFF.

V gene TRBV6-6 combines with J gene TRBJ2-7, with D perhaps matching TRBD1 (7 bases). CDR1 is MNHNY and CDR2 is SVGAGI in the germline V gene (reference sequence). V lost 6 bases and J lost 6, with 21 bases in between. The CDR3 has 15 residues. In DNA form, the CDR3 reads TGTGCCAGCAGCCAGACCCGACTAGGGGGCGGCGAGCAGTACTTC. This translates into CASSQTRLGGGEQYF.

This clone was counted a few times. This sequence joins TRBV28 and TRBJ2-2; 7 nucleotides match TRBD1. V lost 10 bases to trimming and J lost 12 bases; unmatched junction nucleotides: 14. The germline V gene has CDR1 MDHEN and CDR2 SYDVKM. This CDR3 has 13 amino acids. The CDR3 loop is CATSPGQTTKLFF. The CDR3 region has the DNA TGTGCCACCTCACCGGGACAGACCACTAAGCTGTTTTTT.

In DNA, the CDR3 is TGTGCCAGCAGCCCGGACAGGGCTAGGGGCTACACCTTC. It yields the protein CASSPDRARGYTF. The V gene is TRBV6-5, the J gene TRBJ1-2, with 8 positions matching TRBD1. J was trimmed by 8 bases and V by 6 bases; bases with no gene match: 8. The germline CDR1 and CDR2 sequences are MNHEY and SVGAGI. The CDR3 runs to 13 residues.

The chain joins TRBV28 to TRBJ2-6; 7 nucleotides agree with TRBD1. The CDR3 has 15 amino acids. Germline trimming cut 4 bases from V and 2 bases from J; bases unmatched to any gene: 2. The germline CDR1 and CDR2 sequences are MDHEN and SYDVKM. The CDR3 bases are TGTGCCAGCAGTTACCAGGGGGCTGGGGCCAACGTCCTGACTTTC. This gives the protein CASSYQGAGANVLTF.

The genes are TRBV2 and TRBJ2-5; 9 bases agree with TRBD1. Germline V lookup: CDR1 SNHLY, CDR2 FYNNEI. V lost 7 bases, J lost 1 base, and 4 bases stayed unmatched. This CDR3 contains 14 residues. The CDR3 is CASTQTGGQETQYF. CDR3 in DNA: TGTGCCAGCACCCAGACAGGGGGCCAAGAGACCCAGTACTTC. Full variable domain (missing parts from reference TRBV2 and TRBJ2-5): EPEVTQTPSHQVTQMGQEVILRCVPISNHLYFYWYRQILGQKVEFLVSFYNNEISEKSEIFDDQFSVERPDGSNFTLKIRSTKLEDSAMYFCASTQTGGQETQYFGPGTRLLVL.

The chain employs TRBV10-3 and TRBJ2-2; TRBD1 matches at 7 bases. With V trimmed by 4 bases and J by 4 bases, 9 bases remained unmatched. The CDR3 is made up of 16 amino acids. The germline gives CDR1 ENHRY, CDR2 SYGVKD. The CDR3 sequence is CAISGRTGVSTGELFF. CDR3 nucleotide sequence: TGTGCCATCAGTGGGCGAACAGGGGTTTCCACCGGGGAGCTGTTTTTT.

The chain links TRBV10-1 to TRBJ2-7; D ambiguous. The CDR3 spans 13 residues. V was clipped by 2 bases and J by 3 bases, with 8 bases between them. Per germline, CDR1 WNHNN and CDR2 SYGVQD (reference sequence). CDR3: CASSEHDIYEQYF. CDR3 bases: TGCGCCAGCAGTGAGCACGACATCTACGAGCAGTACTTC.

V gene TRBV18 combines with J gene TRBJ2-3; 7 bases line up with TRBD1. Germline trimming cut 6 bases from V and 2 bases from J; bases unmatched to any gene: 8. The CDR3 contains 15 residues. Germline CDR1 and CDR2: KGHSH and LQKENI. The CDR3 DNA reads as TGTGCCAGCTCTCCCGGGACAGTTTTCACAGATACGCAGTATTTT. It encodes CASSPGTVFTDTQYF. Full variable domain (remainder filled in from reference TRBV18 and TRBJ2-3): NAGVMQNPRHLVRRRGQEARLRCSPMKGHSHVYWYRQLPEEGLKFMVYLQKENIIDESGMPKERFSAEFPKEGPSILRIQQVVRGDSAAYFCASSPGTVFTDTQYFGPGTRLTVL.

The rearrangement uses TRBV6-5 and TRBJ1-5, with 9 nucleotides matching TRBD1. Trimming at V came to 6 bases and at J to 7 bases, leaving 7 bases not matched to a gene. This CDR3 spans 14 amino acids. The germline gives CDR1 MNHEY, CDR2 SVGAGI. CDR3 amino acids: CASRPTGGDQPQHF. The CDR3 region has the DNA TGTGCCAGCAGACCCACAGGGGGCGACCAGCCCCAGCATTTT.

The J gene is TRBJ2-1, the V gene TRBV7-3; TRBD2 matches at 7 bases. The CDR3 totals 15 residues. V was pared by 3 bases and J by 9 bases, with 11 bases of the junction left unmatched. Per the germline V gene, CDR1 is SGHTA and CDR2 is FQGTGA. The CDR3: CASSFGGGPYPEQFF. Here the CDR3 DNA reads TGTGCCAGCAGCTTCGGGGGAGGGCCATATCCTGAGCAGTTCTTC.

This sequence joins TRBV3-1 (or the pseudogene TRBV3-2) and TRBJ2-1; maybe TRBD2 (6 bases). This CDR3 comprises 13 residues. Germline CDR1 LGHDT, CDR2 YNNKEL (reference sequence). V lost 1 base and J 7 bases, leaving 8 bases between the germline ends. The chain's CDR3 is CASSQVGGNEQFF. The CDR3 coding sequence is TGTGCCAGCAGCCAAGTGGGGGGAAATGAGCAGTTCTTC.